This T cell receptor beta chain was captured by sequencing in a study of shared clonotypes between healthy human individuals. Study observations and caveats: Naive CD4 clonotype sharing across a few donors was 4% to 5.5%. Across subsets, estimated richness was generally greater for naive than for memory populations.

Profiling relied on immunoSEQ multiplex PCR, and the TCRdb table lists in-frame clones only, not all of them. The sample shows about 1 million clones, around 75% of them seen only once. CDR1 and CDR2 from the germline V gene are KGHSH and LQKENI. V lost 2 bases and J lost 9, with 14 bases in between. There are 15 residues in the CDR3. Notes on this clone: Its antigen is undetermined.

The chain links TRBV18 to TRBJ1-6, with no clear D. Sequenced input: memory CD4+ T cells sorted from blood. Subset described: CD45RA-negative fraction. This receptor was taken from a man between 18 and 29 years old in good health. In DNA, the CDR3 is TGTGCCAGCTCACCAATCGGGCAGGTTTTTTCACCCCTCCACTTT. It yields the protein CASSPIGQVFSPLHF.